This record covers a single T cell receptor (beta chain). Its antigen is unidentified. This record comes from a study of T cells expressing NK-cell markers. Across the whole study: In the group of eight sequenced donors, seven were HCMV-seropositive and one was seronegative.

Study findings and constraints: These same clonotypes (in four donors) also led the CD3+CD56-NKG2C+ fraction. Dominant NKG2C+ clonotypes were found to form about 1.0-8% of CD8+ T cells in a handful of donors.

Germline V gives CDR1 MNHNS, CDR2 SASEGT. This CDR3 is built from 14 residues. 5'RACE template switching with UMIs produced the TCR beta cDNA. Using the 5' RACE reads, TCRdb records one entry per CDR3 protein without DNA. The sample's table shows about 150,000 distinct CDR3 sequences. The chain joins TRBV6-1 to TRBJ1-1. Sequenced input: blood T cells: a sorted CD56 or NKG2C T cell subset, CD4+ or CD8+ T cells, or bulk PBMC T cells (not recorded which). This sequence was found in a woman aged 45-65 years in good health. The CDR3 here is CASRGLALGTEAFF.